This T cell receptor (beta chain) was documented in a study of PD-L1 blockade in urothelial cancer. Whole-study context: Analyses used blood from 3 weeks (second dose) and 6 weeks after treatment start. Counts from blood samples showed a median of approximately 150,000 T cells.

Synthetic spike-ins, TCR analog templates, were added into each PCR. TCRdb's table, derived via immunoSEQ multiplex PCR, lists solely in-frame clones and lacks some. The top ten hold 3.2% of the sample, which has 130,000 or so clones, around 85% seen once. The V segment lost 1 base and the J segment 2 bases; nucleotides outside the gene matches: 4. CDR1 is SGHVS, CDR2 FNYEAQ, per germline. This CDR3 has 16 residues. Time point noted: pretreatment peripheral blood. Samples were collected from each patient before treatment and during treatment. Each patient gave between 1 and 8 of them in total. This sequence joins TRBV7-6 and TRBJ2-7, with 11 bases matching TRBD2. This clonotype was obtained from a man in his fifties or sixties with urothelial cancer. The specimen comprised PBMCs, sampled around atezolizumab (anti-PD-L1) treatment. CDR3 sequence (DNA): TGTGCCAGCAGCTTAGGGGGGACTAGCGGCACCTACGAGCAGTACTTC. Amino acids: CASSLGGTSGTYEQYF.